The 21 T cell receptor beta chains listed next were all sequenced from one sample in a study of blood T cell repertoires in COVID-19. The repertoire was sequenced with immunoSEQ multiplex PCR; TCRdb's copy has only in-frame clones and lacks some. The sample carries some 70,000 clones, about 85% recorded once. The specimen sequenced was peripheral blood. Receptor source: a man of 80 years or more with acute or convalescent COVID-19.

The V gene is TRBV10-3, the J gene TRBJ1-1, with no clear D. This CDR3 is 14 amino acids long. V lost 7 bases, J lost 1 base, and 13 bases lay in between. CDR1 is ENHRY, CDR2 SYGVKD, per germline. The CDR3 sequence: CAIMAGRENTEAFF. As DNA, the CDR3 is TGTGCCATCATGGCCGGGAGGGAGAACACTGAAGCTTTCTTT.

V and J are TRBV24-1 and TRBJ2-3; 7 bases line up with TRBD2. The CDR3 is 14 amino acids. Germline-derived CDR1 and CDR2 are KGHDR and SFDVKD. V shed 9 bases and J 2 bases; nucleotides not matched to a gene: 7. The chain's CDR3 is CATARGVSTDTQYF. The CDR3 bases are TGTGCCACCGCACGGGGGGTGTCCACAGATACGCAGTATTTT.

The chain combines TRBV4-1 with TRBJ2-4, with TRBD2 identical over 11 bases. Looked up from germline, CDR1 is MGHRA and CDR2 is YSYEKL. J gave up 3 bases and V 3 bases, and 4 bases lay outside the gene matches. This CDR3 is 16 amino acids long. CDR3 bases: TGCGCCAGCAGCCAGGCCGGGACTAGCGGCAAAAACATTCAGTACTTC. Its translation: CASSQAGTSGKNIQYF.

A word on this clone: Germline and junction disagree at one end, which may indicate a read error. The gene calls are TRBV6-1 and TRBJ2-3, with 7 bases fitting TRBD2. Germline V lookup: CDR1 MNHNS, CDR2 SASEGT. This CDR3 contains 15 residues. CDR3 sequence: CASREGAAGADTQYF. As DNA, the CDR3 is TGTGCCAGCAGGGAAGGGGCGGCGGGAGCAGATACGCAGTATTTT.

This clone came up a few times. The CDR3 sequence is CAISDSKTQYF. In DNA, the CDR3 is TGTGCCATCAGCGACAGCAAGACGCAGTATTTT. V gene TRBV10-3 combines with J gene TRBJ2-3; TRBD1 is a possible D gene (5 bases). Trimming removed 6 bases from V and 9 bases from J, with 10 bases in between. Germline loops: CDR1 ENHRY, CDR2 SYGVKD. This CDR3 is built from 11 residues.

The V and J genes are TRBV11-2 and TRBJ2-7; 8 nucleotides line up with TRBD1. Germline V gene sequence: CDR1 SGHAT, CDR2 FQNNGV. V shed 1 base and J 3 bases; nucleotides not matched to a gene: 5. The CDR3 is made up of 15 amino acids. CDR3 bases: TGTGCCAGCAGCTTAGGGTGGACAGGGAGCTACGAGCAGTACTTC. This codes for CASSLGWTGSYEQYF.

J is TRBJ2-7 and V is TRBV5-1; possible D gene TRBD2, 6 bases. From germline, CDR1 is SGHRS and CDR2 YFSETQ. The CDR3 consists of 14 residues. Trimming took 4 bases from V and 3 from J, leaving 14 bases between them. The CDR3 sequence: CASSPYLGGYEQYF. CDR3 bases: TGCGCCAGCAGCCCCTATCTCGGGGGCTACGAGCAGTACTTC.

V usage is TRBV7-2 and J usage is TRBJ1-5; 7 bases map to TRBD1. Germline-derived CDR1 and CDR2 are SGHTA and FQGNSA. The CDR3 is 15 residues long. Losses at the gene ends were 1 base for V and 7 bases for J; bases not matched to a gene: 7. The CDR3 loop reads CASSLVGQANQPQHF. As DNA, the CDR3 is TGTGCCAGCAGCTTAGTAGGACAGGCCAACCAGCCCCAGCATTTT.

The J gene is TRBJ1-2, the V gene TRBV12-3 or TRBV12-4; 7 bases are a match to TRBD1. CDR3 length equals 13 residues. The V and J ends lost 6 bases and 8 bases, in that order; junction bases with no gene match: 9. CDR3 coding DNA: TGTGCCAGCAGCGACAGGGTTTTAGGAGGCTACACCTTC. Its protein product is CASSDRVLGGYTF.

CDR3 DNA sequence: TGTGCCAGCAGGGTGGCTGGTGGGAGGAACACCGGGGAGCTGTTTTTT. Translation gives CASRVAGGRNTGELFF. This chain links TRBV2 with TRBJ2-2; TRBD2 might be the D (5 bases). Germline V gives CDR1 SNHLY, CDR2 FYNNEI. The length of the CDR3 is 16 residues. V dropped 6 bases and J dropped 1 base, with 15 bases sitting between them.

The chain combines TRBV19 with TRBJ1-4; D is unresolved. V lost 3 bases and J lost 6, with 11 bases in between. Germline V gene data show CDR1 as LNHDA and CDR2 as SQIVND (reference sequence). This CDR3 has 14 amino acids. CDR3 DNA sequence: TGTGCCAGTAGTATCGGGTCCGGTGATGAAAAACTGTTTTTT. This gives the protein CASSIGSGDEKLFF.

V and J are TRBV2 and TRBJ2-2; perhaps TRBD1 as D (6 bases). The CDR3 totals 12 residues. The germline V gene has CDR1 SNHLY and CDR2 FYNNEI. V was shortened by 11 bases and J by 1 base, with 8 bases between the two germline ends. The CDR3 region has the DNA TGTGCCGAAGGGGGGAACACCGGGGAGCTGTTTTTT. As protein: CAEGGNTGELFF.

The chain carries TRBV4-3 and TRBJ1-3; TRBD1 matches at 7 bases. The CDR3 sequence is 16 residues long. V trimming: 0 bases; J trimming: 3 bases; junction bases outside the gene matches: 5. Germline CDR1 and CDR2: LGHNA and YSLEER. This chain's CDR3 is CASSQDPGGYGNTIYF. The CDR3 nucleotides read TGCGCCAGCAGCCAAGATCCAGGGGGTTATGGAAACACCATATATTTT.

This rearrangement joins TRBV19 to TRBJ1-5, with 9 bases fitting TRBD1. The CDR3 is 14 residues long. Germline-derived CDR1 and CDR2 are LNHDA and SQIVND (reference sequence). Losses at the gene ends were 3 bases for V and 6 bases for J; bases not matched to a gene: 3. The CDR3 reads CASSMTGGSQPQHF. CDR3 bases: TGTGCCAGTAGTATGACAGGGGGTAGTCAGCCCCAGCATTTT.

The chain has TRBV27 and TRBJ2-1; D might be TRBD1 (6 bases). The germline V gene has CDR1 MNHEY and CDR2 SMNVEV (reference sequence). The CDR3 sequence is 16 residues long. Deletions cut 2 bases from V and 7 bases from J, with 18 bases between. The CDR3 protein is CASSLAQGTAMNEQFF. CDR3 nucleotides: TGTGCCAGCAGTTTAGCACAGGGTACGGCTATGAATGAGCAGTTCTTC.

The rearrangement links TRBV10-2 to TRBJ2-7, with D tentatively TRBD2 (6 bases). Germline V gives CDR1 WSHSY, CDR2 SAAADI. The CDR3 runs 14 residues. The V gene lost 10 bases and the J gene lost 1 base, with 17 bases spanning the gap. The CDR3 is CANPGGIPSYEQYF. The CDR3 DNA follows: TGCGCCAACCCGGGCGGGATTCCATCCTACGAGCAGTACTTC.

The V and J genes are TRBV4-1 and TRBJ2-5, with D maybe TRBD2 (6 bases). Germline V gene sequence: CDR1 MGHRA, CDR2 YSYEKL. The germline V and J ends were trimmed by 0 bases and 6 bases, with 14 bases remaining between them. This CDR3 has 15 amino acids. The CDR3 is CASSQEGGVRKTQYF. CDR3 in DNA: TGCGCCAGCAGCCAAGAGGGGGGAGTGAGGAAGACCCAGTACTTC.

This chain connects TRBV9 to TRBJ1-2, with TRBD1 matching over 9 bases. Germline V gene lookup returns CDR1 SGDLS and CDR2 YYNGEE. This CDR3 region has 15 residues. Losses at the gene ends were 3 bases for V and 4 bases for J; bases not matched to a gene: 7. The DNA of the CDR3 is TGTGCCAGCAGCGCGCACAGGGGGCGCGGCTATGGCTACACCTTC. As protein: CASSAHRGRGYGYTF.

The chain couples TRBV7-8 to TRBJ2-1; 14 positions agree with TRBD2. The CDR3 consists of 17 residues. With 5 bases clipped from V and 6 bases from J, the junction kept 9 bases outside the gene matches. Germline-derived CDR1 and CDR2 are SGHVS and FQNEAQ. CDR3 bases: TGTGCCAGCAGCCGCCGACTAGCGGGAGGGGAGGGCAATGAGCAGTTCTTC. Encoded protein: CASSRRLAGGEGNEQFF.

V is TRBV19 and J is TRBJ2-5; 8 bases agree with TRBD2. The CDR3 is 19 residues long. The ends lost 6 bases at V and 4 bases at J; junction bases unmatched: 22. Germline V CDR1 and CDR2: LNHDA, SQIVND (reference sequence). The CDR3 protein is CASSENELVASGLPETQYF. CDR3 sequence (DNA): TGTGCCAGTAGCGAGAACGAATTAGTGGCTAGCGGGTTACCAGAGACCCAGTACTTC.

J is TRBJ1-5 and V is TRBV19; a possible D gene is TRBD1 (5 bases). V dropped 1 base and J dropped 6 bases, with 10 bases sitting between them. Germline loops: CDR1 LNHDA, CDR2 SQIVND (reference sequence). The CDR3 is 14 amino acids. The CDR3 region has the DNA TGTGCCAGTAGTATAGGGGCAGGGCTTCAGCCCCAGCATTTT. Encoded protein: CASSIGAGLQPQHF.